This T cell receptor beta chain appears in the sequencing data of a study of graft-versus-host responses after intestinal transplantation. For the study at large: Recipients obtained multivisceral, liver-intestinal, or isolated intestinal transplants.

Broader study findings: Subjects displaying graft-donor T cell macrochimerism possessed elevated graft-versus-host to host-versus-graft clonal ratios inside allografts. Recipient-marrow GvH clones were detected, some having first appeared in ileum or blood.

Comments on this clone: Antigen specificity is unknown.

This CDR3 has 16 amino acids. The V and J ends lost 0 bases and 4 bases respectively, with 14 bases between them. Germline V gene lookup returns CDR1 SGHDT and CDR2 YYEEEE. Clones were read by immunoSEQ multiplex PCR, and TCRdb kept only the in-frame ones, dropping some. The sample has approximately 90,000 clones, roughly 91% seen once. The sequenced sample was unstimulated CD8+ T cells sorted from spleen or lymph node cells, obtained before intestinal transplant. The chain employs TRBV5-6 and TRBJ2-1; no clear D gene. This TCR derives from a human donor who received an intestinal transplant. CDR3 protein: CASSLAPAGSYNEQFF. As DNA, the CDR3 is TGTGCCAGCAGCTTGGCCCCAGCCGGGTCGTACAATGAGCAGTTCTTC.